This T cell receptor (beta chain) was identified in a study of identical twins. The study, taken as a whole, reports: For out-of-frame beta sequences, excess twin sharing was weaker.

In this sample, this clonotype turned up a few times. No antigen is known for it. Each CDR3 protein gets one entry after TCRdb re-called the 5' RACE reads with MiXCR. The sample holds around 490,000 distinct CDR3 sequences; 13% to 15% are singletons and the top ten take nearly 0.45%. The data also belong to a second study, concerning yellow fever vaccine responses in identical twins. That work contributes: Twins' vaccine T cell response reportedly seemed partly convergent, partly personalized.

Sample: CD4+ T cells sorted from blood. The clonotype was recovered from a woman in her late teens or twenties in good health.

DNA of the CDR3: TGCGCCCCTTGTCCGCAGCCCCAGCATTTT. This gives the protein CAPCPQPQHF. This rearrangement joins TRBV23-1 to TRBJ1-5; D gene uncertain. TRBV23-1 is designated an ORF whose function remains uncertain. The CDR3 is made up of 10 amino acids. V was pared by 11 bases and J by 7 bases, with 9 bases between.